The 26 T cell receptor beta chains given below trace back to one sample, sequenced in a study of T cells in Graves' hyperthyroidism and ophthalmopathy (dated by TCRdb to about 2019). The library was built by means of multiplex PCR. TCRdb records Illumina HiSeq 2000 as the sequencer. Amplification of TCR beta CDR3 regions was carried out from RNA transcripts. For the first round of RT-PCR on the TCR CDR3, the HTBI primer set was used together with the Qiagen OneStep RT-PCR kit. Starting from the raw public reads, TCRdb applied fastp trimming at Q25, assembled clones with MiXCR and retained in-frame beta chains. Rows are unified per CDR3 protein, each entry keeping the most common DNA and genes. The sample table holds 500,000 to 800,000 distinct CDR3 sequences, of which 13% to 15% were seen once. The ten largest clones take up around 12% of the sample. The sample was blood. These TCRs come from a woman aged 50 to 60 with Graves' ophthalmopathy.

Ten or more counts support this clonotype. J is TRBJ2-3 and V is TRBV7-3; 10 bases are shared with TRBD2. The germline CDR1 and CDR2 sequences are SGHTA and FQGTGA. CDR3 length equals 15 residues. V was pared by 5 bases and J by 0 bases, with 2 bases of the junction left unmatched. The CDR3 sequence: CASSKLAGSTDTQYF. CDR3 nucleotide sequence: TGTGCCAGCAGCAAACTAGCGGGAAGCACAGATACGCAGTATTTT.

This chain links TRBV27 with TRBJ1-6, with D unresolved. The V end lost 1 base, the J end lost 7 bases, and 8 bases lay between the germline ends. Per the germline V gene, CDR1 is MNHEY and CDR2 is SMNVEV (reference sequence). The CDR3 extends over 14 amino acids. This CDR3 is CASSLWSKNSPLHF. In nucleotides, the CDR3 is TGTGCCAGCAGTTTATGGTCAAAAAATTCACCCCTCCACTTT.

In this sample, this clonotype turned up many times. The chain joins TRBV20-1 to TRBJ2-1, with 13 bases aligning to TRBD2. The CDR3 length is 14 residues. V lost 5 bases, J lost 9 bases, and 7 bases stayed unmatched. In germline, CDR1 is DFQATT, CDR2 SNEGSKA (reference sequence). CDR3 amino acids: CSAAILAGGGEQFF. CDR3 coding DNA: TGCAGTGCTGCGATACTAGCGGGGGGGGGTGAGCAGTTCTTC.

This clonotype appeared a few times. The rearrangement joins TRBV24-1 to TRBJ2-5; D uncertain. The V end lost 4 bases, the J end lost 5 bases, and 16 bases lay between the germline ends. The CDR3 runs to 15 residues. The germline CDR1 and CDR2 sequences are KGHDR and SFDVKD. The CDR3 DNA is TGTGCCACCAGTGACCCAACCGGGCCCCGGGAGACCCAGTACTTC. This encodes CATSDPTGPRETQYF.

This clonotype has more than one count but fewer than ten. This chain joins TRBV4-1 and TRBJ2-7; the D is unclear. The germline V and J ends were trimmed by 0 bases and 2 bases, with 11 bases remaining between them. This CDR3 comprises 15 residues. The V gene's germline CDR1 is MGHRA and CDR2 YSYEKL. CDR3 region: CASSQDQAFPYEQYF. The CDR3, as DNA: TGCGCCAGCAGCCAAGATCAGGCATTCCCCTACGAGCAGTACTTC.

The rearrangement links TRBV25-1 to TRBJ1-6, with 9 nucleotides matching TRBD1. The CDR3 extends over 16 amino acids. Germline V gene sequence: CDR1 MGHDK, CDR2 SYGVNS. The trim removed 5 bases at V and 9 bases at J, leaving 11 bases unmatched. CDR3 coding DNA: TGTGCCAGCAGTCACCCCGGGACAGGGAGATCTTCACCCCTCCACTTT. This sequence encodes CASSHPGTGRSSPLHF.

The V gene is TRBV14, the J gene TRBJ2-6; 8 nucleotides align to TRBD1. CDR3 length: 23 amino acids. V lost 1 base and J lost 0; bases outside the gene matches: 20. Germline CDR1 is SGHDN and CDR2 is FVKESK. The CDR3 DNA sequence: TGTGCCAGCAGCCAAGGAAGCGTCAGGGGGCCTAAAAGTCAGAGCTCTGGGGCCAACGTCCTGACTTTC. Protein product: CASSQGSVRGPKSQSSGANVLTF.

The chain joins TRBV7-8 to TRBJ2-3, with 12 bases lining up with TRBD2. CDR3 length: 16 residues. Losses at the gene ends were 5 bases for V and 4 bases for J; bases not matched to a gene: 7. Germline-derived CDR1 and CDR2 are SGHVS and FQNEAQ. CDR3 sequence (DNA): TGTGCCAGCAGCCCCAGGACTAGCGGGAAGGCAGATACGCAGTATTTT. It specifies CASSPRTSGKADTQYF.

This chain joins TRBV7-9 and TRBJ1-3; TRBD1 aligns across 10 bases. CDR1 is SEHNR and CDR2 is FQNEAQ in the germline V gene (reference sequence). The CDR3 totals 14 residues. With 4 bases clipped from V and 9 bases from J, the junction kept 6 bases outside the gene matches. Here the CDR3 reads CASSSGQGIGTIYF. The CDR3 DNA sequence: TGTGCCAGCAGCTCGGGACAGGGGATCGGCACCATATATTTT.

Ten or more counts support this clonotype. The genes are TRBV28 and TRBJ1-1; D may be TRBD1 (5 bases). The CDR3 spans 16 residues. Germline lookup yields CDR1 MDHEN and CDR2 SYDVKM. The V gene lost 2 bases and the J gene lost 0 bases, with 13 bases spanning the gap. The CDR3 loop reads CASSLPGLPLNTEAFF. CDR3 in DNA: TGTGCCAGCAGTTTACCGGGACTACCCTTGAACACTGAAGCTTTCTTT. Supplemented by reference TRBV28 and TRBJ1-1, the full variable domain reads DVKVTQSSRYLVKRTGEKVFLECVQDMDHENMFWYRQDPGLGLRLIYFSYDVKMKEKGDIPEGYSVSREKKERFSLILESASTNQTSMYLCASSLPGLPLNTEAFFGQGTRLTVV.

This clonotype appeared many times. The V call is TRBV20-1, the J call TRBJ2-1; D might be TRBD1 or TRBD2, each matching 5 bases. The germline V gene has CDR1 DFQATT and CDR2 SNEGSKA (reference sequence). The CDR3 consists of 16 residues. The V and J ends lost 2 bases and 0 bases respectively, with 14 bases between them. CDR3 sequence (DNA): TGCAGTGCTAGACCCCAGGGAGCCCACTCCTACAATGAGCAGTTCTTC. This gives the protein CSARPQGAHSYNEQFF.

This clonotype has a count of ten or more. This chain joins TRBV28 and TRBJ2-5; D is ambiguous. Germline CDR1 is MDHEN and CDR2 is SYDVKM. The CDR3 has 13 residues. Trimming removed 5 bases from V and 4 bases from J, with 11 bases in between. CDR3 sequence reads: CASSVSSPETQYF. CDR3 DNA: TGTGCCAGCAGTGTGTCAAGCCCAGAGACCCAGTACTTC. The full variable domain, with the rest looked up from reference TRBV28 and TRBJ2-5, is DVKVTQSSRYLVKRTGEKVFLECVQDMDHENMFWYRQDPGLGLRLIYFSYDVKMKEKGDIPEGYSVSREKKERFSLILESASTNQTSMYLCASSVSSPETQYFGPGTRLLVL.

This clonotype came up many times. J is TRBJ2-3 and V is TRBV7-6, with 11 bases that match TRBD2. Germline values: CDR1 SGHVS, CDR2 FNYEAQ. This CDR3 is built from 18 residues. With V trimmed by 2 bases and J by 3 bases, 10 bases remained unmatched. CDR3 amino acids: CASSLLATSGISTDTQYF. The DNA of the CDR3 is TGTGCCAGCAGCTTATTGGCGACTAGCGGGATTTCGACAGATACGCAGTATTTT.

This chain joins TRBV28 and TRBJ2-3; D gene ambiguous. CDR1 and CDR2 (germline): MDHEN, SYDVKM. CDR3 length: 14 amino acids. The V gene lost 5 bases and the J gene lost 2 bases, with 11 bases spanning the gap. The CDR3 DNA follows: TGTGCCAGCAGTCCTATCAGAAACACAGATACGCAGTATTTT. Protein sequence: CASSPIRNTDTQYF.

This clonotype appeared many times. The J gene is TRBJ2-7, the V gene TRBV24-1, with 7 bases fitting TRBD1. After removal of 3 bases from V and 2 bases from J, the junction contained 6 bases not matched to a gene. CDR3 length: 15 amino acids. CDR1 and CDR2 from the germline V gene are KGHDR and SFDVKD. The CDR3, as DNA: TGTGCCACCAGTGATACTCGACAGGGCCCCTACGAGCAGTACTTC. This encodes CATSDTRQGPYEQYF.

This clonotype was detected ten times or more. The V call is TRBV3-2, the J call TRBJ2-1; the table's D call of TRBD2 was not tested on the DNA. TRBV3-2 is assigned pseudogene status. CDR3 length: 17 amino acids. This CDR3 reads CASSRGLAGVYYNEQFF. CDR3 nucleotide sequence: TGTGCCAGCAGCCGAGGACTAGCGGGAGTCTACTACAATGAGCAGTTCTTC.

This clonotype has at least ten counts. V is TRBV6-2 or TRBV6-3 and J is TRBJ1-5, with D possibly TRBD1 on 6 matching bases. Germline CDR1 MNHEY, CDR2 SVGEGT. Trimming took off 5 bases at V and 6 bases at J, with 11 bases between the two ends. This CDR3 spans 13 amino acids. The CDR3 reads CASSRQVGQPQHF. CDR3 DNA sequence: TGTGCCAGCAGTCGACAGGTGGGTCAGCCCCAGCATTTT.

The CDR3 nucleotides are TGTGCCTGGAGGGGGGCGGGAAGGGAGCAGTTCTTC. This codes for CAWRGAGREQFF. The gene calls are TRBV30 and TRBJ2-1; D might be TRBD1 or TRBD2, each matching 6 bases. The germline V gene has CDR1 GTSNPN and CDR2 SVGIG (reference sequence). Trimming removed 3 bases from V and 10 bases from J, with 13 bases in between. This CDR3 region has 12 residues.

CDR3 bases: TGTGCCAGCAGCTTACTTACTAGCGGGAGGGGTTACAATGAGCAGTTCTTC. This translates into CASSLLTSGRGYNEQFF. The genes are TRBV7-9 and TRBJ2-1, with 13 bases that match TRBD2. Germline V gene data show CDR1 as SEHNR and CDR2 as FQNEAQ (reference sequence). V was clipped by 2 bases and J by 4 bases; unmatched bases: 5. This CDR3 has 17 residues.

In DNA, the CDR3 is TGTGCCAGCAGTTACTTGGACAGGGGGCTCGGTAATCAGCCCCAGCATTTT. Amino acids: CASSYLDRGLGNQPQHF. The chain has TRBV6-2 or TRBV6-3 and TRBJ1-5, with 11 bases fitting TRBD1. The CDR3 has 17 amino acids. Germline V gene sequence: CDR1 MNHEY, CDR2 SVGEGT. V lost 1 base, J lost 4 bases, and 6 bases stayed unmatched.

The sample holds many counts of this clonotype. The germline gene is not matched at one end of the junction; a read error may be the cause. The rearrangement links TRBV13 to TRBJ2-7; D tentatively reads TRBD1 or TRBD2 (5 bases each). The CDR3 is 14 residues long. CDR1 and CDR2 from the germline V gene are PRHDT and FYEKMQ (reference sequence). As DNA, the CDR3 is TGTGCCAACAGCAAGGGGACCGGTGAGTACGAGCAGTACTTC. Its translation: CANSKGTGEYEQYF.

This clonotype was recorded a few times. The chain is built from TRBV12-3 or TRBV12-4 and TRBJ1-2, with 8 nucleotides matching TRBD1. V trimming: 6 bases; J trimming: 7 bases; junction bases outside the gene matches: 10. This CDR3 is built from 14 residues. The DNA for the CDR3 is TGTGCCAGCAGACGTACCGGGACAGGTAGTGGCTACACCTTC. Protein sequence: CASRRTGTGSGYTF.

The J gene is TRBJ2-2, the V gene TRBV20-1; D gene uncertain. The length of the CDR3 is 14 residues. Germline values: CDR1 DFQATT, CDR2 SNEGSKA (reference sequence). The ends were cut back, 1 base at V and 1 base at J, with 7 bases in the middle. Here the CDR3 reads CSARGLQNTGELFF. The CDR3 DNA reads TGCAGTGCTAGAGGGCTACAGAACACCGGGGAGCTGTTTTTT.

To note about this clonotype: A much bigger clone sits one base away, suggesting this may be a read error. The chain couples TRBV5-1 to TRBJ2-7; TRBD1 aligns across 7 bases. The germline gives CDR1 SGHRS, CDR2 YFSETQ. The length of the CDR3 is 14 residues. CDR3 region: CVSSLRSQGSEQYF. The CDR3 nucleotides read TGCGTCAGCAGCTTGAGGTCACAGGGGAGCGAGCAGTACTTC.

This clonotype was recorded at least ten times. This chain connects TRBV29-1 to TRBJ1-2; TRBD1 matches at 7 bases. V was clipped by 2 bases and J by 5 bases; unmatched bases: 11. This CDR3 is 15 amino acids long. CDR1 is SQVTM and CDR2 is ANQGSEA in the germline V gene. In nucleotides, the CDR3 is TGCAGCGTTGAATTGGTTGGACAGGCGCTTTATGGCTACACCTTC. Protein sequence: CSVELVGQALYGYTF.

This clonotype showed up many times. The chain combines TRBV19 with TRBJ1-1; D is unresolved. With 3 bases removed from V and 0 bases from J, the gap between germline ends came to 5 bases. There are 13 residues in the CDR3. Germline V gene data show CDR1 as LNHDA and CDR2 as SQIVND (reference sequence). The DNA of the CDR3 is TGTGCCAGTAGTATTAGGGTGAACACTGAAGCTTTCTTT. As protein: CASSIRVNTEAFF.